A selection of T cell receptor beta chains follows, all from one sample in a study of a mutant IDH1 vaccine in newly diagnosed glioma. These TCRs' antigens remain unknown. Measured with immunoSEQ multiplex PCR; TCRdb has only the in-frame clones, and not every one. The data show 9,500 to 14,000 clones, roughly 87% seen once. Sequencing used PBMCs, obtained from a glioma patient whose treatment included an IDH1 peptide vaccine. These receptors were taken from a woman in her 40s with glioma. Some clones in this sample may be carry-over from other donors' samples. Both conserved end residues are part of each CDR3. The order of the fields is CDR3 protein, CDR3 DNA, V gene, D gene, clone size, J gene. The D gene is left open where the match is weak. Clone size, where shown, is once, few, many, or a class for clones that have expanded.

CDR3 protein: CASSMSGSNLRLTDTQYF
CDR3 DNA: TGTGCCAGTAGTATGAGCGGGTCGAATCTCCGGCTCACAGATACGCAGTATTTT
V gene: TRBV19
D gene: -
clone size: -
J gene: TRBJ2-3

CDR3 protein: CASSLRQGAFVNEQFF
CDR3 DNA: TGTGCCAGCAGCCTCAGACAGGGGGCTTTCGTCAATGAGCAGTTCTTC
V gene: TRBV14
D gene: TRBD1
clone size: -
J gene: TRBJ2-1

CDR3 protein: CASSLDMTVYGNTIYF
CDR3 DNA: TGTGCCAGCAGCTTGGATATGACAGTCTACGGAAACACCATATATTTT
V gene: TRBV5-5
D gene: -
clone size: once
J gene: TRBJ1-3

CDR3 protein: CASSWDINQPQHF
CDR3 DNA: TGCGCCAGCAGCTGGGACATTAATCAGCCCCAGCATTTT
V gene: TRBV5-1
D gene: -
clone size: few
J gene: TRBJ1-5

CDR3 protein: CASGPATGDHQPQHF
CDR3 DNA: TGTGCCAGCGGACCCGCTACAGGGGATCATCAGCCCCAGCATTTT
V gene: TRBV27
D gene: TRBD1
clone size: -
J gene: TRBJ1-5

CDR3 protein: CASSLEGGPNTEAFF
CDR3 DNA: TGTGCCAGCAGCTTGGAGGGGGGCCCAAACACTGAAGCTTTCTTT
V gene: TRBV5-6
D gene: -
clone size: -
J gene: TRBJ1-1

CDR3 protein: CASSLGLAGGLSYNEQFF
CDR3 DNA: TGTGCCAGCAGCTTGGGACTAGCGGGGGGACTCTCCTACAATGAGCAGTTCTTC
V gene: TRBV11-2
D gene: TRBD2
clone size: -
J gene: TRBJ2-1

CDR3 protein: CAISGGIGGNTEAFF
CDR3 DNA: TGTGCCATCAGTGGGGGTATCGGGGGGAACACTGAAGCTTTCTTT
V gene: TRBV10-3
D gene: -
clone size: -
J gene: TRBJ1-1

CDR3 protein: CASSLDRINEKLFF
CDR3 DNA: TGTGCCAGCAGCTTGGACAGGATTAATGAAAAACTGTTTTTT
V gene: TRBV7-2
D gene: TRBD1
clone size: -
J gene: TRBJ1-4

CDR3 protein: CASSLVGSDKNIQYF
CDR3 DNA: TGTGCCAGCAGCTTAGTGGGGTCAGACAAAAACATTCAGTACTTC
V gene: TRBV7-9
D gene: -
clone size: -
J gene: TRBJ2-4

CDR3 protein: CSVPGDGYTF
CDR3 DNA: TGCAGCGTTCCGGGGGATGGCTACACCTTC
V gene: TRBV29-1
D gene: -
clone size: -
J gene: TRBJ1-2

CDR3 protein: CASSLVAGEYEQYF
CDR3 DNA: TGCGCCAGCAGCTTGGTAGCGGGAGAGTACGAGCAGTACTTC
V gene: TRBV5-1
D gene: TRBD2
clone size: -
J gene: TRBJ2-7

CDR3 protein: CASSLHGGQETQYF
CDR3 DNA: TGTGCCAGCAGCTTACACGGGGGGCAAGAGACCCAGTACTTC
V gene: TRBV7-2
D gene: TRBD2
clone size: once
J gene: TRBJ2-5

CDR3 protein: CASSPGQLVSYEQYF
CDR3 DNA: TGTGCCAGCAGCCCGGGACAGCTCGTTTCCTACGAGCAGTACTTC
V gene: TRBV5-4
D gene: TRBD1
clone size: -
J gene: TRBJ2-7

CDR3 protein: CASSSYTGELFF
CDR3 DNA: TGTGCCAGCAGCTCATATACCGGGGAGCTGTTTTTT
V gene: TRBV7-2
D gene: -
clone size: -
J gene: TRBJ2-2

CDR3 protein: CASSYLAMSETQYF
CDR3 DNA: TGTGCCAGCAGCTATTTGGCAATGAGCGAGACCCAGTACTTC
V gene: TRBV7-8
D gene: -
clone size: -
J gene: TRBJ2-5

CDR3 protein: CASKTGNHQPQHF
CDR3 DNA: TGTGCCAGCAAGACAGGGAACCATCAGCCCCAGCATTTT
V gene: TRBV6-1
D gene: TRBD1
clone size: -
J gene: TRBJ1-5

CDR3 protein: CASSYSAGGVTQYF
CDR3 DNA: TGTGCCAGCAGTTACTCTGCAGGGGGCGTGACCCAGTACTTC
V gene: TRBV6-5
D gene: TRBD1
clone size: once
J gene: TRBJ2-5

CDR3 protein: CASSRLAGVRDTQYF
CDR3 DNA: TGTGCCAGCAGTCGACTAGCGGGAGTGAGAGATACGCAGTATTTT
V gene: TRBV5-5
D gene: TRBD2
clone size: -
J gene: TRBJ2-3

CDR3 protein: CASSFGIQPGELFF
CDR3 DNA: TGTGCCAGCAGCTTTGGGATCCAACCCGGGGAGCTGTTTTTT
V gene: TRBV7-9
D gene: -
clone size: medium-sized
J gene: TRBJ2-2

CDR3 protein: CAWSRTGNTEAFF
CDR3 DNA: TGTGCCTGGAGTCGGACAGGGAACACTGAAGCTTTCTTT
V gene: TRBV30
D gene: TRBD1
clone size: once
J gene: TRBJ1-1

CDR3 protein: CAIRQGLNYGYTF
CDR3 DNA: TGTGCCATCAGACAGGGCCTTAACTATGGCTACACCTTC
V gene: TRBV10-3
D gene: -
clone size: -
J gene: TRBJ1-2

CDR3 protein: CASSLSSTYNEQFF
CDR3 DNA: TGTGCCAGCAGTTTATCGTCGACTTACAATGAGCAGTTCTTC
V gene: TRBV27
D gene: -
clone size: -
J gene: TRBJ2-1

CDR3 protein: CASSVGGTNEKLFF
CDR3 DNA: TGTGCCAGCAGCGTAGGGGGGACTAATGAAAAACTGTTTTTT
V gene: TRBV9
D gene: -
clone size: once
J gene: TRBJ1-4

CDR3 protein: CASEDRNSYEQYF
CDR3 DNA: TGTGCCAGCGAGGACAGGAACTCCTACGAGCAGTACTTC
V gene: TRBV2
D gene: TRBD1
clone size: few
J gene: TRBJ2-7

CDR3 protein: CASSPRQGLNTEAFF
CDR3 DNA: TGTGCCAGCAGCCCGCGACAGGGGCTGAACACTGAAGCTTTCTTT
V gene: TRBV4-2
D gene: TRBD1
clone size: -
J gene: TRBJ1-1

CDR3 protein: CAWRVGTANTEAFF
CDR3 DNA: TGTGCCTGGAGGGTTGGGACAGCCAACACTGAAGCTTTCTTT
V gene: TRBV30
D gene: TRBD1
clone size: few
J gene: TRBJ1-1

CDR3 protein: CASQAGWNYNEQFF
CDR3 DNA: TGTGCCAGCCAGGCGGGGTGGAATTACAATGAGCAGTTCTTC
V gene: TRBV5-4
D gene: -
clone size: -
J gene: TRBJ2-1

CDR3 protein: CSARDKYEQYF
CDR3 DNA: TGCAGTGCTAGGGATAAGTACGAGCAGTACTTC
V gene: TRBV20-1
D gene: -
clone size: -
J gene: TRBJ2-7

CDR3 protein: CATSAGNSDTGELFF
CDR3 DNA: TGTGCCACTTCGGCGGGGAATTCGGACACCGGGGAGCTGTTTTTT
V gene: TRBV2
D gene: -
clone size: -
J gene: TRBJ2-2

CDR3 protein: CASSRNRQSGQPQHF
CDR3 DNA: TGTGCCAGCAGCCGAAATCGACAGTCCGGGCAGCCCCAGCATTTT
V gene: TRBV6-5
D gene: -
clone size: once
J gene: TRBJ1-5

CDR3 protein: CASRSGQGAEKLFF
CDR3 DNA: TGTGCCAGCCGTTCTGGACAGGGGGCGGAAAAACTGTTTTTT
V gene: TRBV6-5
D gene: TRBD1
clone size: -
J gene: TRBJ1-4

CDR3 protein: CASSSHPEYEQYF
CDR3 DNA: TGTGCCAGCAGCTCTCATCCCGAATACGAGCAGTACTTC
V gene: TRBV9
D gene: -
clone size: -
J gene: TRBJ2-7

CDR3 protein: CASSLEAGGTGELFF
CDR3 DNA: TGTGCCAGCAGCTTGGAGGCAGGGGGCACCGGGGAGCTGTTTTTT
V gene: TRBV5-4
D gene: TRBD1
clone size: once
J gene: TRBJ2-2